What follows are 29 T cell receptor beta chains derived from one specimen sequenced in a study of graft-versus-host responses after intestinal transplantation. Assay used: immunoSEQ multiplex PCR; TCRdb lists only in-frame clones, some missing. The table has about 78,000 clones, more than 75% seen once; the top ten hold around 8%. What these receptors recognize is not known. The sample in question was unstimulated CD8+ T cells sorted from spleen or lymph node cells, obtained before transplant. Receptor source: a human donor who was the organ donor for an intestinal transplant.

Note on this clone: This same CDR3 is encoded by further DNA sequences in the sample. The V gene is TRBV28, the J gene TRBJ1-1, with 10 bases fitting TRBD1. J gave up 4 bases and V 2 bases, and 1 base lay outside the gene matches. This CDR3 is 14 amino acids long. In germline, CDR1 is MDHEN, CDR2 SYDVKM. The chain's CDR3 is CASSLDRGLTEAFF. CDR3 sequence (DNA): TGTGCCAGCAGTTTAGACAGGGGGCTCACTGAAGCTTTCTTT.

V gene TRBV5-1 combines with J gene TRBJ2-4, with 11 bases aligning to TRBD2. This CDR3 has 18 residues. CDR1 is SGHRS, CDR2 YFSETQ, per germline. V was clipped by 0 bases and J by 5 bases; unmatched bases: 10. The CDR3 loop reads CASSLEGSGGAMQNIQYF. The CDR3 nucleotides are TGCGCCAGCAGCTTGGAAGGTAGCGGGGGGGCCATGCAAAACATTCAGTACTTC.

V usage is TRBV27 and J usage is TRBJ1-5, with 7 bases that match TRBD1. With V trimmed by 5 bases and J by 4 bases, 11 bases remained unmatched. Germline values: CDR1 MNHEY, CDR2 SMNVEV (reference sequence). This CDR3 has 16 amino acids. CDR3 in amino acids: CASSNSLAGGNQPQHF. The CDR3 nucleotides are TGTGCCAGCAGTAACTCCCTGGCAGGGGGAAATCAGCCCCAGCATTTT.

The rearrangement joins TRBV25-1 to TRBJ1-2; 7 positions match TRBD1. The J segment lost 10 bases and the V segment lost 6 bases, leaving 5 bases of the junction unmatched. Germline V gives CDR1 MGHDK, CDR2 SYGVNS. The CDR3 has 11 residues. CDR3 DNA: TGTGCCAGCAGATTAGGGGGCCACTACACCTTC. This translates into CASRLGGHYTF.

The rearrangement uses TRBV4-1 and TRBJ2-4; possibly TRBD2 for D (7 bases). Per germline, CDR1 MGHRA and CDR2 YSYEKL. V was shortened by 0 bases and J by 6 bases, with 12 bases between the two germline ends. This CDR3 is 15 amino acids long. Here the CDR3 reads CASSQDLRGGNIQYF. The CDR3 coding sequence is TGCGCCAGCAGCCAAGATCTAAGGGGGGGAAACATTCAGTACTTC.

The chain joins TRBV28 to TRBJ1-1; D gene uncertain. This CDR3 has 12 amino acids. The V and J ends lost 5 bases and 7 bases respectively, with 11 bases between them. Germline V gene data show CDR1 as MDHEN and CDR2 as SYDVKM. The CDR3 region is CASSERTSEAFF. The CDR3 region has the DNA TGTGCCAGCAGTGAAAGGACGAGTGAAGCTTTCTTT. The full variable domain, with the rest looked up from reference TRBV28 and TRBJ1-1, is DVKVTQSSRYLVKRTGEKVFLECVQDMDHENMFWYRQDPGLGLRLIYFSYDVKMKEKGDIPEGYSVSREKKERFSLILESASTNQTSMYLCASSERTSEAFFGQGTRLTVV.

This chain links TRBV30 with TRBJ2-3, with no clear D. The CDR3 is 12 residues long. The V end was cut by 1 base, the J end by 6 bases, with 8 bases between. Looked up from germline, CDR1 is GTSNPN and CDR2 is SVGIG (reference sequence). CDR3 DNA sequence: TGTGCCTGGAGTGGTGCGGCCGATACGCAGTATTTT. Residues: CAWSGAADTQYF.

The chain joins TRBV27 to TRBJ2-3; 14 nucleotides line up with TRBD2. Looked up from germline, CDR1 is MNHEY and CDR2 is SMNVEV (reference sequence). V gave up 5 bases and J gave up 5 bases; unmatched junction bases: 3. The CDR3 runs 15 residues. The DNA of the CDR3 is TGTGCCAGCAGTCCCGGGACTAGCGGGGGAGATACGCAGTATTTT. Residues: CASSPGTSGGDTQYF.

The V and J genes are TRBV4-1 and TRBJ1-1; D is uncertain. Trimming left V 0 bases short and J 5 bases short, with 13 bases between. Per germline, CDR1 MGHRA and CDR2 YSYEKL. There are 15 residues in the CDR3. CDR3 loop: CASSQENVPGTEAFF. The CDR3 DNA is TGCGCCAGCAGCCAAGAGAATGTTCCGGGGACTGAAGCTTTCTTT.

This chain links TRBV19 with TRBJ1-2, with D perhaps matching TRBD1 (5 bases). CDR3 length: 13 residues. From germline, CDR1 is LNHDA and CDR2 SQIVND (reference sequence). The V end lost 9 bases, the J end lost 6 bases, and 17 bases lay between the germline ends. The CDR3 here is CASGWGMENGYTF. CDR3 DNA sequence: TGTGCCAGCGGTTGGGGGATGGAGAATGGCTACACCTTC.

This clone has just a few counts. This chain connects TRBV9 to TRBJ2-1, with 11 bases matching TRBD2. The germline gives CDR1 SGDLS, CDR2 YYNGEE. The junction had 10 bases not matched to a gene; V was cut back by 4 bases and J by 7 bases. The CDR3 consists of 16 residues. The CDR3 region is CASSPQLAGVGNEQFF. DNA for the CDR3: TGTGCCAGCAGCCCACAACTAGCGGGGGTAGGGAATGAGCAGTTCTTC.

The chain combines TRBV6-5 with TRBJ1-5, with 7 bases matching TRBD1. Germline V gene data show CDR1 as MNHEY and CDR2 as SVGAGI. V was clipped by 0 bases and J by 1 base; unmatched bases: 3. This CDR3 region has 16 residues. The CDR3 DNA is TGTGCCAGCAGTTACTCCGGGGACAGCAGCAATCAGCCCCAGCATTTT. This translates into CASSYSGDSSNQPQHF.

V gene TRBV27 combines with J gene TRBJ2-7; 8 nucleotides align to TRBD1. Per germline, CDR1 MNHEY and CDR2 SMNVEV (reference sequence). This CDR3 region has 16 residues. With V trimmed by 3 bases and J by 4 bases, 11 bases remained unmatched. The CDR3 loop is CASSLTMDRVWYEQYF. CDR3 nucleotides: TGTGCCAGCAGTTTGACCATGGACAGGGTGTGGTACGAGCAGTACTTC.

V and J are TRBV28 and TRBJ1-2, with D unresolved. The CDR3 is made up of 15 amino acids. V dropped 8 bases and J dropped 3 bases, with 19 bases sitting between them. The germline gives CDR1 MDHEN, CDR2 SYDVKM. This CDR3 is CASQNTVNNYYGYTF. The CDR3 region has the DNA TGTGCCAGCCAGAACACGGTAAACAATTACTATGGCTACACCTTC.

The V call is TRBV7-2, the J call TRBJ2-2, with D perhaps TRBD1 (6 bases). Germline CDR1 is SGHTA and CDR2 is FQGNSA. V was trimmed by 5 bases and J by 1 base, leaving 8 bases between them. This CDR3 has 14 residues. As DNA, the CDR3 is TGTGCCAGCAGCGAGACAGGGAACACCGGGGAGCTGTTTTTT. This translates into CASSETGNTGELFF. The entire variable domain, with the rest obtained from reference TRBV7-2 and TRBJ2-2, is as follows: GAGVSQSPSNKVTEKGKDVELRCDPISGHTALYWYRQSLGQGLEFLIYFQGNSAPDKSGLPSDRFSAERTGGSVSTLTIQRTQQEDSAVYLCASSETGNTGELFFGEGSRLTVL.

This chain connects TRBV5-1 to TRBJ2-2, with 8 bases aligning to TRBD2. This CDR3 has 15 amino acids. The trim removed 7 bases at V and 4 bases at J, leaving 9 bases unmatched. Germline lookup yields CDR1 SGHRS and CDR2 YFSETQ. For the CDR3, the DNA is TGCGCCAGCGGTCTGGTAGCGGGGACCACCGGGGAGCTGTTTTTT. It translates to CASGLVAGTTGELFF.

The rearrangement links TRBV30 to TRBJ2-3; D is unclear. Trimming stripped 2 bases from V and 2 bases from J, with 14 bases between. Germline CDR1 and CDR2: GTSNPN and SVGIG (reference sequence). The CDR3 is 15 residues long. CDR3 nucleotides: TGTGCCTGGAGTCTAACACGGCCTGACACAGATACGCAGTATTTT. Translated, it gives CAWSLTRPDTDTQYF.

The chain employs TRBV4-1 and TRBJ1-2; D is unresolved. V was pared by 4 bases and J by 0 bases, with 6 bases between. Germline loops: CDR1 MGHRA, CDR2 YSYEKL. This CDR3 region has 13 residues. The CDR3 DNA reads TGCGCCAGCAGCCTGCAGGCTAACTATGGCTACACCTTC. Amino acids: CASSLQANYGYTF.

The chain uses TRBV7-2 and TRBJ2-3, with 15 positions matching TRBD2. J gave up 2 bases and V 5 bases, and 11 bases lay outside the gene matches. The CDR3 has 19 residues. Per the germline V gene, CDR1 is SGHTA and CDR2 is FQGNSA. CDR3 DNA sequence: TGTGCCAGCAGCCACAATCCGGGACTAGCGGGGGGATCCACAGATACGCAGTATTTT. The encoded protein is CASSHNPGLAGGSTDTQYF. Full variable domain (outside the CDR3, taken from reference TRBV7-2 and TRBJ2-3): GAGVSQSPSNKVTEKGKDVELRCDPISGHTALYWYRQSLGQGLEFLIYFQGNSAPDKSGLPSDRFSAERTGGSVSTLTIQRTQQEDSAVYLCASSHNPGLAGGSTDTQYFGPGTRLTVL.

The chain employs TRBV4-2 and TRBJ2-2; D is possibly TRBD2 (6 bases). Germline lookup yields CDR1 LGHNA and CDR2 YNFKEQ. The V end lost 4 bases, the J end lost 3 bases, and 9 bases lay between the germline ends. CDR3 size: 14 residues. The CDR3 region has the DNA TGTGCCAGCAGCCCCGGGAGTGACACCGGGGAGCTGTTTTTT. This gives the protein CASSPGSDTGELFF.

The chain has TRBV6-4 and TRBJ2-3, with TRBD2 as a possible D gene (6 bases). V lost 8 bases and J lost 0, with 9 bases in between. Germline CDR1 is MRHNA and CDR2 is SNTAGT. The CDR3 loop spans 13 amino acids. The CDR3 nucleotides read TGTGCCAGCGGGAGGTCAAGCACAGATACGCAGTATTTT. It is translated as CASGRSSTDTQYF.

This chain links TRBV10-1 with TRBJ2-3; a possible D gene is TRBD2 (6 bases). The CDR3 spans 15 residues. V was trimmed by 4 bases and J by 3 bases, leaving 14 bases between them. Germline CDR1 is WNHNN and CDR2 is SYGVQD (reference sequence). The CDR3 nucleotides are TGCGCCAGCAGTGGGGACCCAAGCGGGACAGATACGCAGTATTTT. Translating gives CASSGDPSGTDTQYF.

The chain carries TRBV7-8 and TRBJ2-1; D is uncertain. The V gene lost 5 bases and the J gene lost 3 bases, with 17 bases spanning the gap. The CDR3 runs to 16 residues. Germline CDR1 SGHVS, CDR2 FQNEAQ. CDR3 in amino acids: CASSVLGSLNYNEQFF. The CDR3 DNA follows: TGTGCCAGCAGCGTCCTAGGTAGCTTAAACTACAATGAGCAGTTCTTC.

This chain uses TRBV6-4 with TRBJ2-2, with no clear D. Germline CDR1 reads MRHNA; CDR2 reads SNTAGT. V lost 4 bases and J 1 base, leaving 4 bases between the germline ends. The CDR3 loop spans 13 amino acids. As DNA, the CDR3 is TGTGCCAGCAGTGCGAGGAACACCGGGGAGCTGTTTTTT. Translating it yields CASSARNTGELFF.

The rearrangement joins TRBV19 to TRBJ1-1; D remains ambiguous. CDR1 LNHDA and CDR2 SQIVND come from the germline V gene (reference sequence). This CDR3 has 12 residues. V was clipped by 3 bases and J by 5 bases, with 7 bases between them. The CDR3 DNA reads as TGTGCCAGTAGTATGTTCGGGACTGAAGCTTTCTTT. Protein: CASSMFGTEAFF.

The chain's CDR3 is CASSQERGSQYSPLHF. The CDR3 DNA reads TGCGCCAGCAGCCAAGAGCGGGGTTCCCAGTATTCACCCCTCCACTTT. The rearrangement joins TRBV4-1 to TRBJ1-6; D ambiguous. The germline V gene encodes CDR1 MGHRA and CDR2 YSYEKL. V lost 0 bases, J lost 8 bases, and 14 bases lay in between. This CDR3 region has 16 residues.

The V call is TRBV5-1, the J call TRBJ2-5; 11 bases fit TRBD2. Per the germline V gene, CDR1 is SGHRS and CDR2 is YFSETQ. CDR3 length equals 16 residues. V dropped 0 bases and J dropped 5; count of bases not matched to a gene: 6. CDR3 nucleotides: TGCGCCAGCAGCTTGGAACTAGCGGGGGCCGGGGAGACCCAGTACTTC. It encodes CASSLELAGAGETQYF.

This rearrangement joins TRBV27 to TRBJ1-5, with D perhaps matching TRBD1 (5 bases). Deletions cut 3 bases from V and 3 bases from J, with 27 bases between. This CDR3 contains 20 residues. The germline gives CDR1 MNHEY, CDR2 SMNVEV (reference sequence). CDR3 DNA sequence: TGTGCCAGCAGTTTCTTTAACAGTTCACCCCCTCGACAGCCCAATCAGCCCCAGCATTTT. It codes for CASSFFNSSPPRQPNQPQHF.

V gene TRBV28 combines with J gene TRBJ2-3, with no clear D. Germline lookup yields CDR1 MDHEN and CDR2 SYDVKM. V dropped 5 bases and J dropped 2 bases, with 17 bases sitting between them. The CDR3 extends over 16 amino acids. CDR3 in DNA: TGTGCCAGCAGTACCCCGAAGAGGCAGCTCACAGATACGCAGTATTTT. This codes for CASSTPKRQLTDTQYF.